The 25 T cell receptor beta chains reported below all come from one sample, sequenced in a study of blood T cell repertoires in COVID-19. Some clones are missing from TCRdb's copy, which holds only in-frame ones; the method was immunoSEQ multiplex PCR. The data show about 140,000 clones, about 87% seen once. The sequenced sample was peripheral blood. The receptors here all came from a woman aged 45-65 years with active or convalescent COVID-19.

Concerning this clone: Other DNA sequences from this sample encode an identical CDR3 as well. V and J are TRBV7-2 and TRBJ2-1; D is possibly TRBD2 (5 bases). The CDR3 spans 14 residues. CDR1 and CDR2 from the germline V gene are SGHTA and FQGNSA. V was shortened by 1 base and J by 3 bases, with 7 bases between the two germline ends. The CDR3 DNA sequence: TGTGCCAGCAGCTTAGGTGGACTCTACAATGAGCAGTTCTTC. This gives the protein CASSLGGLYNEQFF.

The chain carries TRBV28 and TRBJ1-2, with a tentative D call TRBD1 (6 bases). V was shortened by 6 bases and J by 2 bases, with 10 bases between the two germline ends. From germline, CDR1 is MDHEN and CDR2 SYDVKM. The CDR3 is made up of 13 amino acids. DNA of the CDR3: TGTGCCAGCAGCCCCGGACAGAACTATGGCTACACCTTC. Its protein is CASSPGQNYGYTF.

V is TRBV28 and J is TRBJ2-3; TRBD1 aligns across 8 bases. V lost 5 bases, J lost 4 bases, and 17 bases stayed unmatched. Germline V lookup: CDR1 MDHEN, CDR2 SYDVKM. The CDR3 consists of 18 residues. Here the CDR3 DNA reads TGTGCCAGCAGTCTTAGACGCGGTAGGCCAGGGGGCGCAGATACGCAGTATTTT. It yields the protein CASSLRRGRPGGADTQYF.

The chain employs TRBV18 and TRBJ2-6, with 9 bases matching TRBD1. The germline V gene encodes CDR1 KGHSH and CDR2 LQKENI. The CDR3 is made up of 17 amino acids. V dropped 4 bases and J dropped 2; count of bases not matched to a gene: 6. The CDR3 protein is CASSLGTGTAGANVLTF. The CDR3, as DNA: TGTGCCAGCTCACTTGGGACAGGGACTGCTGGGGCCAACGTCCTGACTTTC.

The chain employs TRBV2 and TRBJ1-6; 8 nucleotides agree with TRBD1. The V gene end was trimmed by 8 bases and the J gene end by 10 bases; junction bases not matched to a gene: 13. The CDR3 loop spans 15 amino acids. Germline assignment: CDR1 SNHLY and CDR2 FYNNEI. The CDR3 DNA is TGTGCCAGCCGTGCAGGGGGCTCGGCTAACTCACCCCTCCACTTT. Translating gives CASRAGGSANSPLHF.

This CDR3 reads CASSLVAGLTGELFF. The CDR3 DNA reads TGTGCCAGCAGCTTAGTAGCGGGGCTTACCGGGGAGCTGTTTTTT. The gene calls are TRBV13 and TRBJ2-2; 8 bases agree with TRBD2. This CDR3 has 15 residues. Germline CDR1 reads PRHDT; CDR2 reads FYEKMQ (reference sequence). The J segment lost 5 bases and the V segment lost 1 base, leaving 3 bases of the junction unmatched.

The V call is TRBV13, the J call TRBJ1-4, with a possible D match to TRBD1 (5 bases). The CDR3 loop spans 15 amino acids. Germline lookup yields CDR1 PRHDT and CDR2 FYEKMQ (reference sequence). V was shortened by 4 bases and J by 8 bases, with 17 bases between the two germline ends. CDR3 DNA: TGTGCCAGCAGCTCCCGAGGCAGGGCGGCAGAAAAACTGTTTTTT. Translated: CASSSRGRAAEKLFF.

V gene TRBV7-8 combines with J gene TRBJ1-1; perhaps TRBD1 as D (6 bases). V lost 2 bases and J lost 1, with 11 bases in between. CDR3 length equals 15 residues. Germline assignment: CDR1 SGHVS and CDR2 FQNEAQ. CDR3 DNA sequence: TGTGCCAGCAGCTTACACAGGGAGAAGAACACTGAAGCTTTCTTT. Its protein product is CASSLHREKNTEAFF.

The rearrangement links TRBV28 to TRBJ2-7, with D hard to call. Trimming cost V 1 base and J 0 bases, with 10 bases left between them. The CDR3 consists of 15 residues. CDR1 is MDHEN, CDR2 SYDVKM, per germline. CDR3 amino acids: CASSLYVASSYEQYF. In DNA form, the CDR3 reads TGTGCCAGCAGTTTATACGTGGCAAGCTCCTACGAGCAGTACTTC. Full variable domain (remainder filled in from reference TRBV28 and TRBJ2-7): DVKVTQSSRYLVKRTGEKVFLECVQDMDHENMFWYRQDPGLGLRLIYFSYDVKMKEKGDIPEGYSVSREKKERFSLILESASTNQTSMYLCASSLYVASSYEQYFGPGTRLTVT.

The V call is TRBV30, the J call TRBJ1-1; TRBD1 is a possible D gene (5 bases). CDR3 length: 14 amino acids. Germline V lookup: CDR1 GTSNPN, CDR2 SVGIG (reference sequence). V lost 0 bases, J lost 3 bases, and 11 bases lay in between. CDR3 in amino acids: CAWSVRGLDTEAFF. The CDR3, as DNA: TGTGCCTGGAGTGTAAGGGGTTTAGACACTGAAGCTTTCTTT.

V and J are TRBV3-1 (or the pseudogene TRBV3-2) and TRBJ1-2; D remains ambiguous. Per germline, CDR1 LGHDT and CDR2 YNNKEL (reference sequence). The CDR3 has 15 residues. Trimming took 1 base from V and 0 from J, leaving 9 bases between them. For the CDR3, the DNA is TGTGCCAGCAGCCAAGCCACAGCCACTAACTATGGCTACACCTTC. This codes for CASSQATATNYGYTF.

This clone was detected only once. The chain couples TRBV4-2 to TRBJ1-6, with 9 nucleotides matching TRBD1. This CDR3 has 20 amino acids. V was pared by 0 bases and J by 4 bases, with 13 bases of the junction left unmatched. Germline V CDR1 and CDR2: LGHNA, YNFKEQ. The chain's CDR3 is CASSQDLEDRGSFYNSPLHF. DNA of the CDR3: TGTGCCAGCAGCCAAGATCTAGAGGACAGGGGATCTTTTTATAATTCACCCCTCCACTTT.

The chain links TRBV24-1 to TRBJ2-1, with TRBD2 matching 8 bases. This CDR3 spans 17 amino acids. J was trimmed by 5 bases and V by 3 bases; bases with no gene match: 11. Germline V gene lookup returns CDR1 KGHDR and CDR2 SFDVKD. DNA of the CDR3: TGTGCCACCAGTGATCCCGAGGGCGGGGGGCCGGACAATGAGCAGTTCTTC. It codes for CATSDPEGGGPDNEQFF.

This chain connects TRBV4-1 to TRBJ2-1; weak D call: TRBD2 (5 bases). The CDR3 is 15 amino acids. Germline CDR1 and CDR2: MGHRA and YSYEKL. Trimming cost V 1 base and J 2 bases, with 9 bases left between them. The CDR3 DNA reads TGCGCCAGCAGCCAAGTCGGGGTGGCCTACAATGAGCAGTTCTTC. Protein sequence: CASSQVGVAYNEQFF.

V is TRBV7-9 and J is TRBJ2-6, with TRBD1 matching over 10 bases. CDR1 is SEHNR, CDR2 FQNEAQ, per germline (reference sequence). This CDR3 comprises 18 residues. The junction had 11 bases not matched to a gene; V was cut back by 7 bases and J by 2 bases. In DNA form, the CDR3 reads TGTGCCAGCAAGAAGGGACAGGGGCTAGAAGCTGGGGCCAACGTCCTGACTTTC. This encodes CASKKGQGLEAGANVLTF.

The CDR3 spells CASSLATGGHEQYF. In DNA form, the CDR3 reads TGTGCCAGCAGCTTAGCGACGGGAGGGCACGAGCAGTACTTC. This sequence joins TRBV27 and TRBJ2-7; 8 bases line up with TRBD2. Looked up from germline, CDR1 is MNHEY and CDR2 is SMNVEV (reference sequence). V was pared by 6 bases and J by 5 bases, with 9 bases of the junction left unmatched. The CDR3 sequence is 14 residues long.

The chain joins TRBV11-2 to TRBJ2-5; 11 bases fit TRBD2. Germline values: CDR1 SGHAT, CDR2 FQNNGV. CDR3 length: 18 residues. V gave up 5 bases and J gave up 2 bases; unmatched junction bases: 13. The CDR3 loop is CASSDRSGGGLRQETQYF. DNA for the CDR3: TGTGCCAGCAGCGACCGTAGCGGGGGGGGCCTAAGGCAAGAGACCCAGTACTTC.

CDR3 sequence: CASSLFAEDSPLHF. The CDR3, as DNA: TGTGCCAGCAGTTTATTTGCAGAAGATTCACCCCTCCACTTT. The chain has TRBV27 and TRBJ1-6; the D is unclear. V lost 1 base and J lost 8, with 9 bases in between. Germline CDR1 MNHEY, CDR2 SMNVEV (reference sequence). CDR3 length: 14 residues.

This chain joins TRBV19 and TRBJ1-1; weak D call: TRBD1 (5 bases). Germline CDR1 and CDR2: LNHDA and SQIVND (reference sequence). V was shortened by 7 bases and J by 5 bases, with 17 bases between the two germline ends. CDR3 length: 14 amino acids. CDR3 DNA sequence: TGTGCCAGTAAACCGGAGGGGCGTGGAACTGAAGCTTTCTTT. Its translation is CASKPEGRGTEAFF.

This clone was recorded only once. This chain joins TRBV5-6 and TRBJ1-1, with D possibly TRBD1 on 6 matching bases. Trimming removed 4 bases from V and 0 bases from J, with 13 bases in between. The germline V gene encodes CDR1 SGHDT and CDR2 YYEEEE. The CDR3 spans 15 residues. CDR3 loop: CASSPAGVLNTEAFF. CDR3 DNA sequence: TGTGCCAGCAGCCCAGCAGGGGTCTTGAACACTGAAGCTTTCTTT.

This clone was observed a single time. The DNA of the CDR3 is TGTGCCAGCAGCTTGGGGAGGGACGGCACTGAAGCTTTCTTT. It codes for CASSLGRDGTEAFF. The chain is built from TRBV5-4 and TRBJ1-1; D possibly corresponds to TRBD1 (5 bases). The CDR3 loop spans 14 amino acids. Germline V gene data show CDR1 as SGHNT and CDR2 as YYREEE (reference sequence). V was cut by 0 bases and J by 4 bases, with 10 bases left in between.

This chain's CDR3 is CASSYGPNTEAFF. The CDR3 DNA is TGTGCCAGCAGTTACGGGCCGAACACTGAAGCTTTCTTT. The chain combines TRBV6-5 with TRBJ1-1; D gene unclear. V shed 2 bases and J shed 1 base, with 5 bases lying between them. The CDR3 covers 13 residues. Germline CDR1 MNHEY, CDR2 SVGAGI.

V is TRBV4-3 and J is TRBJ2-7; D is perhaps TRBD1 (6 bases). Germline CDR1 and CDR2: LGHNA and YSLEER. V shed 0 bases and J shed 5 bases, with 8 bases lying between them. CDR3 length: 13 amino acids. The CDR3: CASSQDPGDEQYF. CDR3 sequence (DNA): TGCGCCAGCAGCCAAGATCCAGGGGACGAGCAGTACTTC.

This sequence joins TRBV7-9 and TRBJ2-4; a possible D gene is TRBD2 (6 bases). The CDR3 extends over 13 amino acids. Looked up from germline, CDR1 is SEHNR and CDR2 is FQNEAQ (reference sequence). Trimming removed 5 bases at V and 3 bases at J, with 8 bases between. The CDR3 nucleotides are TGTGCCAGCAGCACGGGACTCAAAAACATTCAGTACTTC. Its translation is CASSTGLKNIQYF. The full variable domain, in which reference TRBV7-9 and TRBJ2-4 provide the parts outside the CDR3, is DTGVSQNPRHKITKRGQNVTFRCDPISEHNRLYWYRQTLGQGPEFLTYFQNEAQLEKSRLLSDRFSAERPKGSFSTLEIQRTEQGDSAMYLCASSTGLKNIQYFGAGTRLSVL.

V gene TRBV6-5 combines with J gene TRBJ2-5; 8 bases fit TRBD2. J lost 4 bases, V lost 7 bases, and 11 bases had no gene match. CDR1 and CDR2 (germline): MNHEY, SVGAGI. This CDR3 comprises 15 residues. The CDR3 is CASNSGMSLGETQYF. The CDR3 coding sequence is TGTGCCAGCAATAGCGGGATGTCTCTGGGAGAGACCCAGTACTTC.